This TCR beta chain was identified during a study of blood T cell repertoires in COVID-19. Study as a whole: COVID-19 samples, acute and convalescent, were from the United States, Italy and Spain.

Per the authors' pipeline: Nucleated cell counts were estimated from reference gene primer amplification. Repertoires were generated with immunoSEQ multiplex PCR, while TCRdb's copy carries only in-frame clones and drops some. The DNA gave D and trimming, while V, J and clone size come from that table. The table has approximately 40,000 clones, about nine tenths seen once. The CDR3 covers 15 residues. J was trimmed by 9 bases and V by 0 bases; bases with no gene match: 4. Germline CDR1 is PRHDT and CDR2 is FYEKMQ (reference sequence). The chain joins TRBV13 to TRBJ1-6; 8 nucleotides match TRBD1. The TCR comes from a woman aged 80 or over in a cohort sampled during active or convalescent COVID-19. Specimen: peripheral blood. The CDR3 DNA sequence: TGTGCCAGCAGCTTAGGAGACAGGGGTGGTTCACCCCTCCACTTT. Amino acids: CASSLGDRGGSPLHF.